The entry that follows covers one T cell receptor (beta chain) sequence. Its binding antigen is unknown. No qualities accompany the bases; no much larger clone lies one base away. The germline V gene (reference sequence) specifies SEHNR as CDR1 and FQNEAQ as CDR2. V loses 1 base of germline sequence and J loses 4 bases, and the interval between the two ends is 11 bases. The CDR3 has 14 amino acids, counting the end cysteine and phenylalanine. Of the read, only the CDR3 DNA is kept; its 42 bases are in frame from base 1. The record originates from a study of cytomegalovirus exposure and HLA in healthy donors (dated by TCRdb to about 2017). In the study overall: According to an earlier analysis of around 600 of the donors, some 170 million T cells yielded 117 million unique TCR beta sequences and 276 Gb of sequence data. The T cell repertoires of roughly 660 subjects were profiled by immunosequencing and related to cytomegalovirus serostatus. The study was designed to test whether signatures of past pathogen exposure could be identified by cataloging public T cell receptors. Of the approximately 400 genotyped donors, 65% to 90% fell in the genetic ancestry cluster associated with self-reported Caucasian donors. A later analysis re-examined previously published TCR beta repertoires from more than 650 donors and added high-resolution HLA genotyping to investigate patterns of TCR occurrence. Because of strong linkage in the cohort, five DR-DQ haplotypes were treated as single units for association and clustering. An earlier analysis of approximately 580 of the donors used high-throughput TCR beta sequencing to judge whether each TCR beta V gene segment behaved as functional or pseudogenic. A later genetic analysis took genome-wide SNP genotypes for about three fifths of the 666 donors and used that subset as a discovery cohort. All discovery cohort repertoires had been generated using a single sequencing platform. On average, around 230,000 unique TCR beta nucleotide sequences were sequenced per donor among 300 to 500 genotyped donors of the cohort, with 15% to 20% of those sequences being non-productive. The study combined high-throughput TCR immunosequencing, statistical association of individual TCRs with disease status, and machine learning to predict cytomegalovirus infection status. Alongside the repertoire data, information on donor age, sex, ethnicity and CMV serostatus was compiled. An early release that covered more than 550 HLA-typed donors contained around 330 gigabases of sequencing data and tens of millions of unique TCR sequences. HLA typing covered class I and class II loci at four-digit resolution. Rather than using new phenotypic data, the later analysis identified candidate immune exposures from TCR beta sequences and from how often those sequences occurred across donors. Along with the approximately 650-subject first cohort, a separate validation cohort of over a hundred different subjects was used. Typing coverage varied by locus: roughly 620-630 donors for A, B, C, DRB1 and DQB1; roughly 520 for DQA1; 606 for DPA1; 450 to 480 for DPB1. The paper as a whole reports these results and caveats: Because counts were too low, about 17 rarely observed V segments, including chromosome 9 orphons, were excluded from the earlier analysis of about 500 of the donors. When HLA alleles, especially DR and DQ, strongly co-occurred, attributing TCR associations to individual alleles was difficult. In a later genetic analysis, a missense DCLRE1C variant was associated with V-gene and J-gene trimming of TCR beta chains, and the association was replicated in an independent cohort. Immune exposure information for the cohort was limited to CMV serostatus. The sequencing pipeline was judged likely to have produced a cluster of highly shared sequence variants as a technical artifact. The cohort was sequenced for TCR beta chains only, and without alpha or paired-chain data the features that could be detected were limited. A later analysis reported that several top co-occurrence clusters appeared linked to parvovirus B19, influenza, CMV and Epstein-Barr virus. According to a later analysis, TCR association rates differed among HLA loci, with DRB1 alleles showing the most associated TCRs and HLA-C alleles showing the fewest. Three of the identified cytomegalovirus-associated TCR beta chains were confirmed in vitro to be specific for cytomegalovirus antigens. Some IMGT-functional V segments, including TRBV6-2 and TRBV6-3, could not be distinguished by the 87-base-pair reads and were therefore excluded. HLA typing was unavailable for some donors at each locus, so association tests used only the typed subset. In an earlier analysis of fewer than 700 of the donors, most TCR beta V segments appeared in productive rearrangements about 87% or about 30% of the time, broadly matching IMGT annotations. A further reported finding was that TCR beta sequences accurately predicted the HLA-A and HLA-B alleles for most subjects in the first cohort. A later analysis found that HLA-associated TCR beta chains were more clonally expanded and had lower generation probabilities than equally common non-associated chains. According to a later analysis, most CMV-associated TCR beta chains appeared to be HLA-restricted, and the HLA associations seemed to be driven largely by CMV exposure. Correlated functional status among segregating V segments might be attributable to linkage disequilibrium, but an unknown experimental factor could not be ruled out. In a later genetic analysis, fewer N-insertions in productive TCRs were reported among donors in an Asian-associated ancestry cluster than the roughly 700-donor mean. The presence/absence analyses assumed that sequencing depth was roughly uniform across donors, and that assumption may not be true. Most TCR sequences were observed very rarely across donors, whereas some public TCRs were present in many individuals. The authors suggested that the approach could potentially be generalized to other disease states and immunological phenotypes. The classifier was reported to diagnose cytomegalovirus status with high specificity and sensitivity in both the original and validation cohorts. The study gave a list of under 200 TCR beta chains associated with cytomegalovirus. Specific HLA alleles were associated with around 18,000 TCR beta sequences at a false discovery rate of 0.05 in a later analysis.

The library was obtained by the immunoSEQ multiplex PCR assay. For the multiplex PCR, a mixture combining 60 forward primers for TCR Vbeta segments and 13 reverse primers for TCR Jbeta segments was used. The CDR3 region of rearranged TCR beta genes was amplified from genomic DNA with a multiplex PCR assay. On the Illumina HiSeq System, the amplified TCR beta libraries were sequenced as 87-base-pair reads. In the original analysis: Across the 500 to 700 repertoires, a later analysis counted tens of millions of unique TCR beta chains, about 10 million of which were shared by at least two donors. Raw reads were error-corrected and collapsed into unique sequences by a nearest-neighbor algorithm in which closely related sequences were merged to remove PCR and sequencing errors. CDR3 sequences were aligned to IMGT reference sequences to assign V, D and J gene segments. For a sequence to be retained, a match of at least six nucleotides was required to both a V gene segment and a J gene segment. A rearrangement counted as productive if the CDR3 had no stop codons and remained in frame with V and J, and every other rearrangement counted as non-productive. Following IMGT convention, CDR3 was defined as the stretch from the second conserved V-encoded cysteine to the conserved J-encoded phenylalanine. The earlier analysis of about 560 of the donors excluded any sequence lacking an unambiguous match to a single V gene segment. An earlier analysis of almost 600 of the donors classified V segments as functional when productive rearrangements were above 56.7% and as segregating when the standard deviation between donors was above 5%. To diagnose cytomegalovirus status from the catalog of TCR beta chain sequences, a statistical classification framework was built. V and J gene assignment, in a later analysis, came from comparing TCR nucleotide sequences with IMGT/GENE-DB human TR gene sequences. In a later analysis, CDR3 sequences and most-parsimonious VDJ recombination scenarios were assigned using the TCRdist pipeline. In a later analysis, every TCR beta chain was defined by the combination of its CDR3 amino acid sequence and its V-gene family, and reads without a unique V-gene family were dropped. As a way to deal with suspected cross-contamination and a sequencing artifact, a later analysis dropped 450 to 700 nucleotide sequences that were highly shared and had low generation probability. For each public chain, a later analysis derived a clonal expansion index from normalized ranks of inferred template counts within each repertoire. In a later analysis, generation probabilities were computed with a VDJ recombination model fitted to out-of-frame rearrangements, and the resulting probabilities were checked against IGoR. In a later analysis, TCR-TCR, TCR-HLA and TCR-CMV co-occurrence was scored with hypergeometric tests, and a repertoire-size bias correction was applied to TCR pairs. A later analysis estimated false discovery rates by permuting HLA or CMV assignments 20 times. In a later analysis, co-occurring TCRs were grouped with DBSCAN, and TCRdist sequence similarity was added when clustering was performed within HLA-allele-positive subsets. Repertoires with fewer than 30,000 or more than 120,000 public chains were left out of co-occurrence clustering, as were five repertoires with anomalous nucleotide sharing. TCRdb mirrors the immuneACCESS table, restricted to in-frame sequences. Some clones are absent from its copies; in checked studies, under half trace to an unresolved V gene, and the reason for the others is unknown. The DNA gave D and trimming, while V, J and clone size come from that table. The sample has more than 150,000 clones on record, about three quarters of them singletons. The ten largest clonotypes hold approximately 1.5% of the sample.

The cohort comprised some 680 healthy bone marrow donors. At the time of sampling, all cohort members were nominally healthy, though unrecorded immune exposures were likely present. The donor tested CMV seronegative, placing the donor among the approximately 360 seronegative members of the cohort. A peripheral blood sample was collected from each donor, and TCR beta sequencing was performed on peripheral blood mononuclear cells. Genomic DNA extraction from the blood cell samples was performed with the Qiagen DNeasy Blood Extraction Kit. Rearrangement joined TRBV7-9 to TRBJ2-7, with an unclear D gene assignment. The sequence was obtained from a man younger than 35 in good health and CMV-seronegative. The specimen was PBMCs. The CDR3 here reads CASSLGPTIYEQYF. The DNA sequence is given as TGTGCCAGCAGCTTAGGGCCCACTATTTACGAGCAGTACTTC. Outside the CDR3, residues come from the reference TRBV7-9 and TRBJ2-7 proteins, so the full variable domain is: DTGVSQNPRHKITKRGQNVTFRCDPISEHNRLYWYRQTLGQGPEFLTYFQNEAQLEKSRLLSDRFSAERPKGSFSTLEIQRTEQGDSAMYLCASSLGPTIYEQYFGPGTRLTVT.